Listed below are T cell receptor beta chains from one sample, sequenced in a study of blood T cell repertoires in COVID-19. The repertoire was sequenced with immunoSEQ multiplex PCR; TCRdb's copy has only in-frame clones and lacks some. This table holds 180,000 or so clones, 70% to 90% found once. Input material: peripheral blood. These receptors were taken from a man between 60 and 70 years old with acute or convalescent COVID-19. CDR3s leave out the opening cysteine and the closing phenylalanine or tryptophan. Fields, in order: CDR3 protein, V gene.

ASSLGSATPGEKLF	TRBV7-9
ASSVTSGPTGELF	TRBV9
ASSLWGGEDTEAF	TRBV5-1
ASSLRQHGANTGELF	TRBV7-2
ASSIGRGSSYEQY	TRBV19
SARGRSEAF	TRBV20-1
ASSREGPPGNTIY	TRBV18
ASTRQQLSDQPQH	TRBV2
ASSAHRTGPREKLF	TRBV28
ASSNPGLASGTQY	TRBV28